This T cell receptor (beta chain) was documented in a study of T cells in Graves' hyperthyroidism and ophthalmopathy. Using RNA transcripts as the source, TCR beta CDR3 regions were amplified. TCR CDR3 underwent first-round RT-PCR with the HTBI primer set. A single record per CDR3 protein comes from TCRdb applying MiXCR to the multiplex PCR reads. The data show about 290,000 distinct CDR3 sequences, roughly 15% seen once. Hyperthyroidism of Graves' type that showed no ophthalmopathy progression within 18 months was stable. Researchers barred patients who had uncontrolled infection, other autoimmune disease, pregnancy or lactation. This clonotype was observed a few times. No antigen is known for it. The CDR3 length is 17 residues. The V end was cut by 3 bases, the J end by 0 bases, with 12 bases between. Per the germline V gene, CDR1 is LGHDT and CDR2 is YNNKEL (reference sequence). Study outcomes and limitations: Blood held most thyroid clonotypes expanded above 0.001 frequency.

This chain links TRBV3-1 with TRBJ2-6; D remains ambiguous. The source of this sequence is a woman aged 40-49 years with Graves' hyperthyroidism. The material sequenced was blood. CDR3 nucleotides: TGTGCCAGCAGCCAGTGGCAGCTATACTCTGGGGCCAACGTCCTGACTTTC. Encoded protein: CASSQWQLYSGANVLTF.